These 16 T cell receptor beta chains came from one sample sequenced in a study of T cell responses to AZD1222 COVID-19 vaccine. Clones were read by immunoSEQ multiplex PCR, and TCRdb kept only the in-frame ones, dropping some. The profile shows more than 100,000 clones, almost 85% of them singletons. The material was peripheral blood, obtained 28 days after the second dose of the MenACWY control vaccine. The origin of the receptors is an adult who received the MenACWY meningococcal vaccine as a control.

This chain links TRBV25-1 with TRBJ1-2; perhaps TRBD1 as D (6 bases). CDR3 length equals 14 residues. Germline V lookup: CDR1 MGHDK, CDR2 SYGVNS. The germline V and J ends were trimmed by 6 bases and 10 bases, with 21 bases remaining between them. CDR3 sequence: CASRAQGLGTPYTF. The CDR3, as DNA: TGTGCCAGCAGGGCCCAGGGGCTTGGTACCCCCTACACCTTC.

This clone was seen more than once but under ten times. This rearrangement joins TRBV7-9 to TRBJ1-2; a weak D match, TRBD1 (5 bases). Germline CDR1 and CDR2: SEHNR and FQNEAQ (reference sequence). The CDR3 is 14 residues long. Trimming took off 4 bases at V and 4 bases at J, with 13 bases between the two ends. The CDR3 loop is CASSSGTTIYGYTF. The CDR3 bases are TGTGCCAGCAGCTCCGGGACGACGATCTATGGCTACACCTTC. The variable domain in full, with the rest retrieved from reference TRBV7-9 and TRBJ1-2, is DTGVSQNPRHKITKRGQNVTFRCDPISEHNRLYWYRQTLGQGPEFLTYFQNEAQLEKSRLLSDRFSAERPKGSFSTLEIQRTEQGDSAMYLCASSSGTTIYGYTFGSGTRLTVV.

This rearrangement joins TRBV11-2 to TRBJ2-1; a possible D gene is TRBD2 (5 bases). Per germline, CDR1 SGHAT and CDR2 FQNNGV. The CDR3 consists of 11 residues. Between the trimmed V and J ends, which lost 5 bases and 10 bases, there was a span of 9 bases. The DNA for the CDR3 is TGTGCCAGCAGCCGCGGGCCAGAGCAGTTCTTC. As protein: CASSRGPEQFF.

Only a few counts were recorded for this clone. The J gene is TRBJ2-2, the V gene TRBV30; 7 bases align to TRBD1. Germline CDR1 and CDR2: GTSNPN and SVGIG (reference sequence). J gave up 7 bases and V 3 bases, and 5 bases lay outside the gene matches. This CDR3 contains 13 residues. The CDR3 region has the DNA TGTGCCTGGAGAGAGACAGGGAGCGGGGAGCTGTTTTTT. Amino acid sequence: CAWRETGSGELFF. Looking up the rest from reference TRBV30 and TRBJ2-2 gives the full variable domain: SQTIHQWPATLVQPVGSPLSLECTVEGTSNPNLYWYRQAAGRGLQLLFYSVGIGQISSEVPQNLSASRPQDRQFILSSKKLLLSDSGFYLCAWRETGSGELFFGEGSRLTVL.

V gene TRBV7-8 combines with J gene TRBJ1-2, with D perhaps TRBD1 (6 bases). Per germline, CDR1 SGHVS and CDR2 FQNEAQ. With 5 bases removed from V and 7 bases from J, the gap between germline ends came to 14 bases. This CDR3 spans 13 amino acids. The CDR3 DNA follows: TGTGCCAGCAGCCTAGGGACATTCAGTGGCTACACCTTC. Its translation is CASSLGTFSGYTF. Full variable domain (missing parts from reference TRBV7-8 and TRBJ1-2): GAGVSQSPRYKVAKRGQDVALRCDPISGHVSLFWYQQALGQGPEFLTYFQNEAQLDKSGLPSDRFFAERPEGSVSTLKIQRTQQEDSAVYLCASSLGTFSGYTFGSGTRLTVV.

The V call is TRBV19, the J call TRBJ1-1; tentative D call: TRBD1 (6 bases). Looked up from germline, CDR1 is LNHDA and CDR2 is SQIVND (reference sequence). The CDR3 loop spans 15 amino acids. Deletions cut 7 bases from V and 4 bases from J, with 19 bases between. CDR3 nucleotides: TGTGCCAGTATGGGGGGCAGGGCCTGGACCACTGAAGCTTTCTTT. Translated: CASMGGRAWTTEAFF.

The rearrangement uses TRBV7-6 and TRBJ2-2; 7 nucleotides match TRBD1. CDR3 size: 16 residues. From germline, CDR1 is SGHVS and CDR2 FNYEAQ. V gave up 1 base and J gave up 0 bases; unmatched junction bases: 2. In nucleotides, the CDR3 is TGTGCCAGCAGCTTAGTCGGGACAGCGAACACCGGGGAGCTGTTTTTT. Protein: CASSLVGTANTGELFF.

V is TRBV11-2 and J is TRBJ2-7; TRBD2 might be the D (7 bases). Germline V gene sequence: CDR1 SGHAT, CDR2 FQNNGV. The CDR3 runs 14 residues. Trimming cost V 2 bases and J 6 bases, with 14 bases left between them. CDR3 region: CASSLRGAGSEQYV. CDR3 in DNA: TGTGCCAGCAGCTTACGGGGGGCGGGAAGCGAGCAGTACGTC.

This chain links TRBV11-2 with TRBJ1-3; 9 nucleotides line up with TRBD1. Germline values: CDR1 SGHAT, CDR2 FQNNGV. V shed 3 bases and J 5 bases; nucleotides not matched to a gene: 5. CDR3 length equals 15 residues. The CDR3, as DNA: TGTGCCAGCAGCTTGGAGGGGACAGGGAGAAACACCATATATTTT. Translated: CASSLEGTGRNTIYF.

V is TRBV5-1 and J is TRBJ2-2; 9 bases agree with TRBD1. The germline V gene encodes CDR1 SGHRS and CDR2 YFSETQ. The junction had 2 bases not matched to a gene; V was cut back by 0 bases and J by 11 bases. The CDR3 extends over 13 amino acids. In DNA, the CDR3 is TGCGCCAGCAGCTTGGCTACAGGGGGCGAGCTGTTTTTT. This codes for CASSLATGGELFF.

This clone came up once. This chain joins TRBV19 and TRBJ2-1; tentative D call: TRBD1 (5 bases). This CDR3 comprises 14 residues. The germline CDR1 and CDR2 sequences are LNHDA and SQIVND (reference sequence). The V gene lost 6 bases and the J gene lost 1 base, with 10 bases spanning the gap. The CDR3 spells CASSQTVSYNEQFF. In DNA form, the CDR3 reads TGTGCCAGTAGCCAGACAGTATCCTACAATGAGCAGTTCTTC. Using reference TRBV19 and TRBJ2-1 for the parts outside the CDR3, the full variable domain is DGGITQSPKYLFRKEGQNVTLSCEQNLNHDAMYWYRQDPGQGLRLIYYSQIVNDFQKGDIAEGYSVSREKKESFPLTVTSAQKNPTAFYLCASSQTVSYNEQFFGPGTRLTVL.

This chain joins TRBV19 and TRBJ2-1, with D perhaps given as TRBD1 or TRBD2 (6 bases each). This CDR3 is 16 amino acids long. Between the trimmed V and J ends, which lost 6 bases and 1 base, there was a span of 16 bases. Germline CDR1 and CDR2: LNHDA and SQIVND (reference sequence). The CDR3 DNA follows: TGTGCCAGTAGCGGGGGCGCCATTTTGTCCTACAATGAGCAGTTCTTC. Translation gives CASSGGAILSYNEQFF.

The CDR3: CASSQDAPEGEGPDTQYF. As DNA, the CDR3 is TGTGCCAGCAGCCAAGATGCCCCAGAAGGGGAGGGCCCAGATACGCAGTATTTT. V is TRBV3-1 (or the pseudogene TRBV3-2) and J is TRBJ2-3, with 7 bases matching TRBD2. Germline trimming cut 0 bases from V and 4 bases from J; bases unmatched to any gene: 13. Germline lookup yields CDR1 LGHDT and CDR2 YNNKEL (reference sequence). The CDR3 contains 18 residues.

V gene TRBV9 combines with J gene TRBJ2-1; 13 nucleotides agree with TRBD2. The V gene end was trimmed by 3 bases and the J gene end by 6 bases; junction bases not matched to a gene: 6. CDR1 is SGDLS, CDR2 YYNGEE, per germline. There are 16 residues in the CDR3. CDR3 coding DNA: TGTGCCAGCAGCGCCCAACTAGCGGGGGGGCTCAATGAGCAGTTCTTC. It is translated as CASSAQLAGGLNEQFF. Using reference TRBV9 and TRBJ2-1 for the parts outside the CDR3, the full variable domain is DSGVTQTPKHLITATGQRVTLRCSPRSGDLSVYWYQQSLDQGLQFLIQYYNGEERAKGNILERFSAQQFPDLHSELNLSSLELGDSALYFCASSAQLAGGLNEQFFGPGTRLTVL.

The chain links TRBV11-1 to TRBJ2-4, with D possibly TRBD2 on 6 matching bases. CDR1 and CDR2 (germline): SGHAT, FQDESV (reference sequence). The CDR3 length is 13 residues. Trimming pared 5 bases from V and 3 bases from J, leaving 8 bases between. CDR3 bases: TGTGCCAGCAGCGGGGGGAACAAAAACATTCAGTACTTC. Protein sequence: CASSGGNKNIQYF.

In its sample, this clone was seen a few times. The gene calls are TRBV6-5 and TRBJ1-1; the D is unclear. Germline CDR1 is MNHEY and CDR2 is SVGAGI. The CDR3 is made up of 14 amino acids. The V end was cut by 2 bases, the J end by 0 bases, with 7 bases between. The CDR3 reads CASSYLQVNTEAFF. The CDR3 bases are TGTGCCAGCAGTTACCTCCAGGTGAACACTGAAGCTTTCTTT.